The TCR beta chain under discussion was sequenced for a study of cytomegalovirus exposure and HLA in healthy donors. Both 60 Vbeta primers and 13 Jbeta primers went into the PCR. The repertoire was sequenced with immunoSEQ multiplex PCR; TCRdb's copy has only in-frame clones and lacks some. This sample has under 250,000 clones, with approximately 80% found just once. This cohort consisted of healthy bone marrow donors. Study-level findings and limits: A later look showed TCR association rates differing by HLA locus, highest for DRB1 and lowest for HLA-C. It was reported that the classifier diagnosed cytomegalovirus status with high specificity and sensitivity in both the original and validation cohorts. A few CMV-associated chains were confirmed in vitro to be specific for CMV antigens.

As to this clone: The antigen is unknown.

The CDR3 covers 13 residues. Germline values: CDR1 SGHAT, CDR2 FQDESV (reference sequence). The V and J ends lost 7 bases and 5 bases, in that order; junction bases with no gene match: 8. The source material was PBMCs. The origin of this receptor is a man aged 45 to 65 in good health and CMV-seronegative. V is TRBV11-1 and J is TRBJ2-7; TRBD2 matches at 7 bases. CDR3 region: CASMGRDTHEQYF. The CDR3 nucleotides read TGTGCCAGCATGGGGAGGGATACCCACGAGCAGTACTTC. The whole variable domain, filled in from reference TRBV11-1 and TRBJ2-7, reads EAEVAQSPRYKITEKSQAVAFWCDPISGHATLYWYRQILGQGPELLVQFQDESVVDDSQLPKDRFSAERLKGVDSTLKIQPAELGDSAMYLCASMGRDTHEQYFGPGTRLTVT.